This T cell receptor beta chain derives from a study of T cells after yellow fever vaccination. Via MiXCR, TCRdb re-called the 5' RACE reads, giving one row per CDR3 protein. Among around 320,000 distinct CDR3 sequences listed, 9.5% to 12% were seen once. CDR1 and CDR2 from the germline V gene are MGHDK and SYGVNS. V lost 8 bases, J lost 3 bases, and 2 bases stayed unmatched. The CDR3 is made up of 13 amino acids. This clonotype came up a few times. The chain employs TRBV25-1 and TRBJ2-5, with 11 bases fitting TRBD2. This clonotype was obtained from a man between 18 and 29 years old who received the YFV17D yellow fever vaccine. Specimen: CD4+ T cells sorted from PBMCs, collected 45 days after the yellow fever booster vaccination. CDR3 protein: CASSGLAEETQYF. CDR3 in DNA: TGTGCCAGCTCGGGACTAGCGGAAGAGACCCAGTACTTC. Together with reference TRBV25-1 and TRBJ2-5, the CDR3 gives the full variable domain: EADIYQTPRYLVIGTGKKITLECSQTMGHDKMYWYQQDPGMELHLIHYSYGVNSTEKGDLSSESTVSRIRTEHFPLTLESARPSHTSQYLCASSGLAEETQYFGPGTRLLVL.